Listed here is a single T cell receptor (beta chain). Its cognate antigen has yet to be identified. No much larger clone exists at a distance of one base, and base qualities are not known. Trimming removed 1 base from V and 4 bases from J; the gene matches leave 5 bases unexplained. From a lookup of the germline V gene (reference sequence), CDR1 and CDR2 are LGHDT and YNNKEL. From its cysteine to its phenylalanine, the CDR3 spans 16 amino acids. Here the CDR3 DNA is all that survives: 48 bases in frame from base 1. These data are taken from a study of blood T cell repertoires in COVID-19 (dated by TCRdb to the early 2020s). As for the study more broadly: Samples from collaborators originated in the United States, Italy and Spain and spanned both the acute and convalescent phases of COVID-19. The material from the prospective study consisted of cDNA or gDNA derived from T cells, B-cell-depleted T cells, or PBMCs. Subjects who had been exposed to COVID-19, were actively infected with it, or had recovered from it provided the deeply sampled blood TCRbeta repertoires that made up the dataset. The repertoires were released in a freely available public database meant as a resource for research on the immune response to SARS-CoV-2. Samples were obtained from the ongoing ImmuneRACE study (first 160 participants) and from 950 to 1,500 subjects provided by 6 global collaborators. Nearly every sample came with metadata listing a de-identified subject ID, COVID-19 status, age in years and sex. Where HLA class I and class II types were available, the types were taken from metadata supplied by the sample provider, not from assay-based typing.

TCRbeta CDR3 regions were amplified from genomic DNA by means of the immunoSEQ Assay, a bias-controlled multiplex PCR. On the study's bioinformatics: The number of nucleated cells in each sample was estimated from the amplification of reference gene primers within the assay. To quantify the absolute abundance of each unique TCRbeta CDR3 rearrangement, sequence reads were collapsed and filtered. For each sample, productive Simpson clonality was calculated as the square root of Simpson's diversity index across productive rearrangements. TCRdb carries this immuneACCESS record with in-frame sequences only. Its versions omit some clonotypes, under half of them owing to an unresolved V gene in the studies checked, with the rest unexplained. V and J calls and clone size follow that table, whereas D and trimming were derived from the DNA. The sample table contains a few hundred thousand clones; only one count was recorded for around 86% of them. Clones ranked in the top ten supply about 1.7% of the sample.

In the prospective study, participants were about 18 to 89 years old, resided in 20 to 30 geographic areas of the United States, and were enrolled through a virtual design. In the prospective study, participants were assigned to cohorts based on the clinical history participants reported in a screening survey and a study questionnaire. Recovered participants in ImmuneRACE Cohort 3 were defined as having two consecutive negative NP/OP PCR tests, clearance from a healthcare professional, or resolution of symptoms. In the prospective study, whole blood, serum and a nasopharyngeal or oropharyngeal swab were collected from each participant by mobile phlebotomists. Over a 2-month period, participants in the prospective study had the option of providing additional blood draws and questionnaires. Prospective study blood samples were shipped either frozen or at room temperature before DNA extraction. What the authors observed across the whole study: The quantity of clinical and demographic metadata differed by source and by participant and was supplied without curation.

The chain joins TRBV3-1 (or the pseudogene TRBV3-2) to TRBJ2-3; 10 central nucleotides agree with TRBD2. The sample comprised PBMCs or T cells enriched from blood (not recorded which). The clonotype was recovered from a man aged 40-49 years who had recovered from COVID-19. The DNA is as follows: TGTGCCAGCAGCCAAGTTAGCGGGAGGATGTCAGATACGCAGTATTTT. Its amino acids are CASSQVSGRMSDTQYF.